A single sample is the source of the 26 T cell receptor beta chains below, sequenced in a study of shared clonotypes between healthy human individuals. TCRdb's table, derived via immunoSEQ multiplex PCR, lists solely in-frame clones and lacks some. The table includes roughly 1,000,000 clones, approximately 80% detected once. Material: memory CD4+ T cells from PBMCs. Described subset: CD45RA-negative fraction. These receptors were collected from a man aged 18 to 35 in good health. Some clones in this sample may be carry-over from other donors' samples.

CDR3 sequence reads: CASSRQDRGINSPLHF. The CDR3 nucleotides read TGTGCCAGTAGCCGCCAAGACAGGGGGATTAATTCACCCCTCCACTTT. This chain connects TRBV19 to TRBJ1-6, with 9 bases aligning to TRBD1. With 6 bases clipped from V and 6 bases from J, the junction kept 9 bases outside the gene matches. Germline CDR1 and CDR2: LNHDA and SQIVND (reference sequence). This CDR3 has 16 amino acids.

This clone was seen a handful of times. The chain uses TRBV4-1 and TRBJ1-1; D is unresolved. CDR3 length: 16 residues. Germline CDR1 reads MGHRA; CDR2 reads YSYEKL. The V end lost 0 bases, the J end lost 4 bases, and 15 bases lay between the germline ends. CDR3 in amino acids: CASSQDPGAGGTEAFF. The CDR3 DNA follows: TGCGCCAGCAGCCAAGATCCAGGAGCTGGAGGCACTGAAGCTTTCTTT.

V and J are TRBV2 and TRBJ2-2; maybe TRBD1 (5 bases). The germline V gene has CDR1 SNHLY and CDR2 FYNNEI. This CDR3 contains 15 residues. V gave up 2 bases and J gave up 6 bases, with 13 bases separating them. CDR3 residues: CASSELGEGAGELFF. The CDR3 DNA sequence: TGTGCCAGCAGTGAACTAGGGGAAGGGGCCGGGGAGCTGTTTTTT. The full variable domain, with the rest looked up from reference TRBV2 and TRBJ2-2, is EPEVTQTPSHQVTQMGQEVILRCVPISNHLYFYWYRQILGQKVEFLVSFYNNEISEKSEIFDDQFSVERPDGSNFTLKIRSTKLEDSAMYFCASSELGEGAGELFFGEGSRLTVL.

This chain uses TRBV28 with TRBJ2-7; either TRBD1 or TRBD2 may supply D (5 bases each). The CDR3 extends over 16 amino acids. From germline, CDR1 is MDHEN and CDR2 SYDVKM. V was clipped by 4 bases and J by 3 bases, with 19 bases between them. This CDR3 reads CASSSFSGAGDYEQYF. CDR3 nucleotide sequence: TGTGCCAGCAGTTCTTTCTCTGGGGCGGGCGACTACGAGCAGTACTTC.

The V call is TRBV5-1, the J call TRBJ2-3, with 11 bases matching TRBD2. CDR3 size: 14 residues. With 6 bases clipped from V and 4 bases from J, the junction kept 4 bases outside the gene matches. The V gene's germline CDR1 is SGHRS and CDR2 YFSETQ. The CDR3 DNA reads TGCGCCAGCACTAGCGGGAGGTTAGCAGATACGCAGTATTTT. Translated: CASTSGRLADTQYF.

The chain couples TRBV5-6 to TRBJ2-3, with 9 nucleotides matching TRBD1. The germline V gene has CDR1 SGHDT and CDR2 YYEEEE. Trimming cost V 4 bases and J 1 base; bases outside gene matches: 7. The CDR3 extends over 16 amino acids. CDR3 loop: CASSLGQGWGTDTQYF. CDR3 coding DNA: TGTGCCAGCAGCCTGGGACAGGGCTGGGGCACAGATACGCAGTATTTT.

This chain links TRBV11-2 with TRBJ1-5; the match to TRBD1 covers 7 bases. Trimming at V came to 5 bases and at J to 5 bases, leaving 9 bases not matched to a gene. CDR3 size: 15 residues. The germline gives CDR1 SGHAT, CDR2 FQNNGV. CDR3 bases: TGTGCCAGCAGCCCTCAACAGGGGTCGGATCAGCCCCAGCATTTT. Its protein product is CASSPQQGSDQPQHF.

CDR3 loop: CASSQPGTSGRVDTQYF. The CDR3 bases are TGTGCCAGCAGCCAACCAGGGACTAGCGGGAGGGTAGATACGCAGTATTTT. The rearrangement joins TRBV4-2 to TRBJ2-3; 16 bases align to TRBD2. The length of the CDR3 is 17 residues. J lost 5 bases, V lost 2 bases, and 4 bases had no gene match. The germline V gene has CDR1 LGHNA and CDR2 YNFKEQ.

The V and J genes are TRBV29-1 and TRBJ2-2; TRBD1 or TRBD2 may be the D gene (5 bases each). V shed 6 bases and J shed 0 bases, with 11 bases lying between them. Germline CDR1 and CDR2: SQVTM and ANQGSEA. This CDR3 spans 14 amino acids. The DNA of the CDR3 is TGCAGCGTAACCGGGACGTCGAACACCGGGGAGCTGTTTTTT. Translating it yields CSVTGTSNTGELFF.

This chain joins TRBV9 and TRBJ2-6; possibly TRBD1 for D (6 bases). Trimming took 0 bases from V and 2 from J, leaving 9 bases between them. The CDR3 contains 16 residues. Per the germline V gene, CDR1 is SGDLS and CDR2 is YYNGEE. This CDR3 reads CASSVGSGAGANVLTF. For the CDR3, the DNA is TGTGCCAGCAGCGTAGGGTCAGGGGCTGGGGCCAACGTCCTGACTTTC. The entire variable domain, with the rest obtained from reference TRBV9 and TRBJ2-6, is as follows: DSGVTQTPKHLITATGQRVTLRCSPRSGDLSVYWYQQSLDQGLQFLIQYYNGEERAKGNILERFSAQQFPDLHSELNLSSLELGDSALYFCASSVGSGAGANVLTFGAGSRLTVL.

The CDR3 coding sequence is TGTGCCAGCAGTTTTTCCGGGGGACTAGCGCTACCCGGTTTAGGCTACGAGCAGTACTTC. Translation gives CASSFSGGLALPGLGYEQYF. The V gene is TRBV28, the J gene TRBJ2-7; 10 bases fit TRBD2. The CDR3 consists of 20 residues. CDR1 is MDHEN and CDR2 is SYDVKM in the germline V gene. V was pared by 3 bases and J by 3 bases, with 20 bases of the junction left unmatched.

J is TRBJ2-1 and V is TRBV5-1; D gene unclear. Trimming took 0 bases from V and 2 from J, leaving 12 bases between them. Germline CDR1 is SGHRS and CDR2 is YFSETQ. The CDR3 loop spans 16 amino acids. The CDR3 spells CASSLAGASPYNEQFF. The CDR3 bases are TGCGCCAGCAGCTTGGCCGGAGCTTCCCCCTACAATGAGCAGTTCTTC.

The chain is built from TRBV28 and TRBJ2-7; TRBD1 aligns across 8 bases. CDR3 length: 15 amino acids. With V trimmed by 4 bases and J by 2 bases, 7 bases remained unmatched. CDR1 is MDHEN and CDR2 is SYDVKM in the germline V gene. The DNA for the CDR3 is TGTGCCAGCAGTTCTGACGGGACAGGAACCTACGAGCAGTACTTC. It encodes CASSSDGTGTYEQYF. Using reference TRBV28 and TRBJ2-7 for the parts outside the CDR3, the full variable domain is DVKVTQSSRYLVKRTGEKVFLECVQDMDHENMFWYRQDPGLGLRLIYFSYDVKMKEKGDIPEGYSVSREKKERFSLILESASTNQTSMYLCASSSDGTGTYEQYFGPGTRLTVT.

In regard to this clone: One end of the junction does not line up with germline, which may come from a read error. This chain links TRBV6-5 with TRBJ2-7, with D perhaps TRBD1 (6 bases). This CDR3 comprises 15 residues. Per germline, CDR1 MNHEY and CDR2 SVGAGI. In DNA form, the CDR3 reads TGTGCCAGCAGTCACTTTACAGGGAACTCCTACGAGCAGTGCTTC. Translating it yields CASSHFTGNSYEQCF.

The chain combines TRBV4-3 with TRBJ1-4; TRBD1 agrees at 7 bases. This CDR3 contains 18 residues. The J segment lost 0 bases and the V segment lost 1 base, leaving 8 bases of the junction unmatched. The germline V gene has CDR1 LGHNA and CDR2 YSLEER. DNA of the CDR3: TGCGCCAGCAGCCAAGGTCTCGGAGGGGGCACAACTAATGAAAAACTGTTTTTT. Amino acids: CASSQGLGGGTTNEKLFF.

This rearrangement joins TRBV27 to TRBJ1-5; TRBD1 aligns across 10 bases. Germline V CDR1 and CDR2: MNHEY, SMNVEV (reference sequence). CDR3 length equals 12 residues. The junction had 1 base not matched to a gene; V was cut back by 8 bases and J by 6 bases. The CDR3: CASGDRGQPQHF. Here the CDR3 DNA reads TGTGCCAGCGGGGACAGGGGTCAGCCCCAGCATTTT.

A note on this clone: A much more abundant neighbour one base away suggests this may be a read error. V gene TRBV6-5 combines with J gene TRBJ1-2; D is unresolved. There are 12 residues in the CDR3. V shed 1 base and J shed 4 bases, with 4 bases lying between them. Germline V lookup: CDR1 MNHEY, CDR2 SVGAGI. CDR3 bases: TGTGCCAGCAGTTACTTCGGCTATGGCTACACCTTC. Translation gives CASSYFGYGYTF.

This chain connects TRBV2 to TRBJ1-6; D remains unclear. The CDR3 contains 13 residues. The ends were cut back, 3 bases at V and 12 bases at J, with 12 bases in the middle. Germline V gene sequence: CDR1 SNHLY, CDR2 FYNNEI. Written as DNA, the CDR3 is TGTGCCAGCAGTGAGGTGCGGTCCGGACCCCTCCACTTT. The encoded protein is CASSEVRSGPLHF.

The rearrangement joins TRBV5-4 to TRBJ2-2; D may be TRBD1 (5 bases). Trimming took 3 bases from V and 7 from J, leaving 25 bases between them. The CDR3 runs to 18 residues. Per the germline V gene, CDR1 is SGHNT and CDR2 is YYREEE (reference sequence). Here the CDR3 DNA reads TGTGCCAGCAGCTCCCTTGCCCCAGACACACAAACAGGCGGGGAGCTGTTTTTT. Amino acid sequence: CASSSLAPDTQTGGELFF.

The CDR3 spells CASRTGTAYGYTF. The CDR3 DNA reads TGTGCCAGCAGGACCGGGACAGCCTATGGCTACACCTTC. The chain uses TRBV28 and TRBJ1-2; 7 bases align to TRBD1. The CDR3 is made up of 13 amino acids. V was pared by 6 bases and J by 4 bases, with 5 bases of the junction left unmatched. Germline CDR1 reads MDHEN; CDR2 reads SYDVKM.

The V and J genes are TRBV28 and TRBJ2-1, with a tentative D call TRBD2 (5 bases). The CDR3 consists of 17 residues. Trimming removed 4 bases at V and 1 base at J, with 17 bases between. Germline V CDR1 and CDR2: MDHEN, SYDVKM. In DNA form, the CDR3 reads TGTGCCAGCAGTTCCGGGATCCCCTTTCTTTCCTACAATGAGCAGTTCTTC. The encoded protein is CASSSGIPFLSYNEQFF.

The count of this clone is one. The J gene is TRBJ2-1, the V gene TRBV9; 15 positions match TRBD2. Unmatched junction bases numbered 11, after V lost 4 bases and J lost 0 bases. Germline lookup yields CDR1 SGDLS and CDR2 YYNGEE. The CDR3 runs 20 residues. The CDR3 nucleotides read TGTGCCAGCAGCCCCGTGGGACTAGCGGGAGGCAAGAGCTCCTACAATGAGCAGTTCTTC. This encodes CASSPVGLAGGKSSYNEQFF. The full variable domain, in which reference TRBV9 and TRBJ2-1 provide the parts outside the CDR3, is DSGVTQTPKHLITATGQRVTLRCSPRSGDLSVYWYQQSLDQGLQFLIQYYNGEERAKGNILERFSAQQFPDLHSELNLSSLELGDSALYFCASSPVGLAGGKSSYNEQFFGPGTRLTVL.

This rearrangement joins TRBV2 to TRBJ2-3, with 11 bases identical to TRBD2. Germline V gene sequence: CDR1 SNHLY, CDR2 FYNNEI. V was pared by 9 bases and J by 4 bases, with 3 bases of the junction left unmatched. The CDR3 extends over 13 amino acids. The CDR3 protein is CASSGRAADTQYF. The CDR3 DNA reads TGTGCCAGTAGCGGGAGGGCCGCAGATACGCAGTATTTT. Full variable domain (rest looked up from reference TRBV2 and TRBJ2-3): EPEVTQTPSHQVTQMGQEVILRCVPISNHLYFYWYRQILGQKVEFLVSFYNNEISEKSEIFDDQFSVERPDGSNFTLKIRSTKLEDSAMYFCASSGRAADTQYFGPGTRLTVL.

Worth noting for this clone: The sample carries other DNA sequences with the same CDR3. The chain has TRBV28 and TRBJ2-7; D uncertain. This CDR3 contains 13 residues. CDR1 is MDHEN, CDR2 SYDVKM, per germline. V lost 8 bases and J 3 bases, leaving 14 bases between the germline ends. CDR3 sequence: CASSWGPYYEQYF. In nucleotides, the CDR3 is TGTGCCAGCTCCTGGGGTCCATACTACGAGCAGTACTTC.

Comment on this clone: It is likely a read error: a sequence one base away is far more abundant. The rearrangement links TRBV14 to TRBJ1-1; D remains ambiguous. This CDR3 comprises 13 residues. Germline V CDR1 and CDR2: SGHDN, FVKESK. Deletions cut 6 bases from V and 1 base from J, with 9 bases between. CDR3 coding DNA: TGTGCCAGCAGTCACCAGGAGAACACTGAAGCTTTCTTT. Amino acids: CASSHQENTEAFF.

Concerning this clone: The same CDR3 is also encoded by other DNA sequences in this sample. The chain couples TRBV7-3 to TRBJ2-7, with 8 bases that match TRBD1. Germline assignment: CDR1 SGHTA and CDR2 FQGTGA. V gave up 5 bases and J gave up 3 bases; unmatched junction bases: 3. The CDR3 totals 13 residues. The CDR3 DNA reads TGTGCCAGCAGCCCTACAGGGGGCTACGAGCAGTACTTC. This codes for CASSPTGGYEQYF.